This TCR beta chain was observed in a study of OX40 agonist ivuxolimab in advanced cancers. The study, taken as a whole, reports: With doses of 0.1-3.0 mg/kg, partial responders showed among the lowest clonal expansion.

Only in-frame clones appear in the TCRdb table, and some are missing; sequencing was by immunoSEQ multiplex PCR. This table has around 86,000 clones, 89% appearing once. Points on this clone: The target antigen is unknown.

Autoimmune disease history or systemic immunosuppression was exclusionary. CDR3 length: 15 residues. The germline gives CDR1 SGHRS, CDR2 YFSETQ. The junction had 6 bases not matched to a gene; V was cut back by 2 bases and J by 4 bases. The chain joins TRBV5-1 to TRBJ2-1; 7 bases are shared with TRBD1. This receptor was identified in an adult with an advanced solid tumor such as melanoma, head and neck, liver or kidney cancer. The source material was CD4+ or CD8+ T cells sorted from blood, sampled in a trial of the OX40 agonist ivuxolimab. CDR3 nucleotide sequence: TGCGCCAGCAGCTTCACAGGGGCGGTATACAATGAGCAGTTCTTC. This gives the protein CASSFTGAVYNEQFF. Based on the CDR3 plus reference TRBV5-1 and TRBJ2-1, the full variable domain is KAGVTQTPRYLIKTRGQQVTLSCSPISGHRSVSWYQQTPGQGLQFLFEYFSETQRNKGNFPGRFSGRQFSNSRSEMNVSTLELGDSALYLCASSFTGAVYNEQFFGPGTRLTVL.